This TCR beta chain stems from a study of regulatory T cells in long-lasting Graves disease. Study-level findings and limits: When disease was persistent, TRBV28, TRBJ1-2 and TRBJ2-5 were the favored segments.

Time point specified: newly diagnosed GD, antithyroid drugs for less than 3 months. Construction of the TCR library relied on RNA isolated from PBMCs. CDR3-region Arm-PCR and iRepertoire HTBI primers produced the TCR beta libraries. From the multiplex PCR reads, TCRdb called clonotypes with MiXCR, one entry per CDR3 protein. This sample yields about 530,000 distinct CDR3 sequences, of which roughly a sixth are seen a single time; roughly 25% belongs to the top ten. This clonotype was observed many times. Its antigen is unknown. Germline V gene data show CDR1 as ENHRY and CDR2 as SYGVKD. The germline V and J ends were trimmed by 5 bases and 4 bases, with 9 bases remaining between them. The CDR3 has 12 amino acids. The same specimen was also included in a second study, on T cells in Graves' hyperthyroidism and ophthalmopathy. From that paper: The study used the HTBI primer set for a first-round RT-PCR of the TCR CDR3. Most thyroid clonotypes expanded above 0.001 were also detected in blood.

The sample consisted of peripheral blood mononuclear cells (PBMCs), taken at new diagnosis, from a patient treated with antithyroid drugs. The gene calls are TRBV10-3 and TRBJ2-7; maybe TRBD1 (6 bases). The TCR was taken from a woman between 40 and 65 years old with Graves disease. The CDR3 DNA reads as TGTGCCATCAGTCGCAGGGGATACGAGCAGTACTTC. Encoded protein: CAISRRGYEQYF.